These 13 T cell receptor beta chains share one sample of origin, sequenced in a study of blood T cell repertoires in COVID-19. Clones were sequenced by immunoSEQ multiplex PCR, and TCRdb holds only the in-frame ones, with some missing. The repertoire holds 99,000 or so clones, over 80% seen once, with 15% in the top ten. Specimen: peripheral blood. These TCRs come from a man aged 50-60 years with acute or convalescent COVID-19.

This chain links TRBV27 with TRBJ2-7; 10 nucleotides align to TRBD2. With 4 bases clipped from V and 3 bases from J, the junction kept 12 bases outside the gene matches. Germline V lookup: CDR1 MNHEY, CDR2 SMNVEV (reference sequence). This CDR3 contains 17 residues. The CDR3 reads CASSSKIPSGRNYEQYF. As DNA, the CDR3 is TGTGCCAGCAGTTCCAAGATACCTAGCGGGAGAAACTACGAGCAGTACTTC.

V is TRBV29-1 and J is TRBJ1-4, with D perhaps matching TRBD1 (5 bases). The CDR3 spans 13 residues. Germline V lookup: CDR1 SQVTM, CDR2 ANQGSEA. The V end was cut by 5 bases, the J end by 4 bases, with 11 bases between. In DNA, the CDR3 is TGCAGCGTTATCGACAGCCTTAATGAAAAACTGTTTTTT. Protein sequence: CSVIDSLNEKLFF.

The rearrangement uses TRBV5-6 and TRBJ1-1; a possible D gene is TRBD1 (6 bases). The CDR3 contains 15 residues. The V end was cut by 1 base, the J end by 1 base, with 11 bases between. Germline V gene sequence: CDR1 SGHDT, CDR2 YYEEEE. CDR3 loop: CASSLIPTGNTEAFF. For the CDR3, the DNA is TGTGCCAGCAGCTTGATTCCGACAGGGAACACTGAAGCTTTCTTT. Together with reference TRBV5-6 and TRBJ1-1, the CDR3 gives the full variable domain: DAGVTQSPTHLIKTRGQQVTLRCSPKSGHDTVSWYQQALGQGPQFIFQYYEEEERQRGNFPDRFSGHQFPNYSSELNVNALLLGDSALYLCASSLIPTGNTEAFFGQGTRLTVV.

The V gene is TRBV5-4, the J gene TRBJ2-1, with 9 bases matching TRBD2. CDR3 length: 16 amino acids. V shed 2 bases and J 6 bases; nucleotides not matched to a gene: 9. Germline V lookup: CDR1 SGHNT, CDR2 YYREEE (reference sequence). This CDR3 is CASSFGTSSGGNEQFF. The CDR3 DNA follows: TGTGCCAGCAGCTTCGGGACTAGCTCCGGGGGCAATGAGCAGTTCTTC.

The V call is TRBV10-3, the J call TRBJ2-7; 9 nucleotides align to TRBD2. The CDR3 covers 14 residues. CDR1 is ENHRY, CDR2 SYGVKD, per germline. The J segment lost 3 bases and the V segment lost 5 bases, leaving 5 bases of the junction unmatched. The CDR3 sequence is CAISLAGEGYEQYF. The CDR3, as DNA: TGTGCCATCAGTTTAGCGGGGGAAGGCTACGAGCAGTACTTC.

The rearrangement uses TRBV25-1 and TRBJ2-2, with 8 bases lining up with TRBD2. The germline gives CDR1 MGHDK, CDR2 SYGVNS. V lost 6 bases, J lost 5 bases, and 5 bases stayed unmatched. The CDR3 spans 14 residues. This chain's CDR3 is CASRGLGVTGELFF. DNA for the CDR3: TGTGCCAGCAGGGGACTAGGAGTTACCGGGGAGCTGTTTTTT.

CDR3 sequence: CASSLVTDPTGYTF. As DNA, the CDR3 is TGTGCCAGCAGCTTGGTGACAGATCCCACTGGCTACACCTTC. The chain combines TRBV5-6 with TRBJ1-2; possible D gene TRBD1, 5 bases. Germline CDR1 is SGHDT and CDR2 is YYEEEE. Between the trimmed V and J ends, which lost 0 bases and 7 bases, there was a span of 13 bases. This CDR3 is 14 amino acids long. Complete variable domain (other parts from reference TRBV5-6 and TRBJ1-2): DAGVTQSPTHLIKTRGQQVTLRCSPKSGHDTVSWYQQALGQGPQFIFQYYEEEERQRGNFPDRFSGHQFPNYSSELNVNALLLGDSALYLCASSLVTDPTGYTFGSGTRLTVV.

This clone was seen more than once but under ten times. J is TRBJ2-7 and V is TRBV12-3 or TRBV12-4; maybe TRBD1 (7 bases). The CDR3 has 13 residues. Deletions cut 8 bases from V and 3 bases from J, with 14 bases between. The CDR3 sequence: CASRQGGFYEQYF. In DNA, the CDR3 is TGTGCCAGCCGACAGGGAGGTTTCTACGAGCAGTACTTC.

This chain uses TRBV21-1 with TRBJ1-3; TRBD1 is the table's D call and was not checked against the DNA. TRBV21-1 corresponds to a pseudogene. The CDR3 is made up of 16 amino acids. DNA of the CDR3: TGTGCCAGCAGCCCCTGTGAAGGGGTCTCTGGAAACACCATATATTTT. Translated, it gives CASSPCEGVSGNTIYF.

The chain recombines TRBV10-2 with TRBJ2-7, with D unclear. V lost 0 bases and J lost 3, with 9 bases in between. The V gene's germline CDR1 is WSHSY and CDR2 SAAADI. The CDR3 extends over 14 amino acids. This CDR3 reads CASSESGRNYEQYF. The CDR3 DNA is TGCGCCAGCAGTGAGTCGGGCAGAAACTACGAGCAGTACTTC.

The chain links TRBV25-1 to TRBJ1-5; D not resolved. Trimming stripped 1 base from V and 7 bases from J, with 11 bases between. The CDR3 totals 14 residues. Germline V lookup: CDR1 MGHDK, CDR2 SYGVNS. This CDR3 reads CASSEFGVQQPQHF. CDR3 nucleotides: TGTGCCAGCAGTGAATTCGGGGTGCAACAGCCCCAGCATTTT.

The rearrangement uses TRBV19 and TRBJ2-1; TRBD2 matches 13 bases. V was clipped by 10 bases and J by 7 bases; unmatched bases: 7. The length of the CDR3 is 14 residues. Per germline, CDR1 LNHDA and CDR2 SQIVND (reference sequence). Here the CDR3 DNA reads TGTGCCACCGGACTAGCGGGAGTAGGGAATGAGCAGTTCTTC. It yields the protein CATGLAGVGNEQFF.

This chain links TRBV19 with TRBJ2-1; 7 nucleotides match TRBD1. Looked up from germline, CDR1 is LNHDA and CDR2 is SQIVND (reference sequence). Trimming cost V 3 bases and J 4 bases; bases outside gene matches: 21. The CDR3 runs 20 residues. The CDR3 spells CASSMGQRKRVGVNYNEQFF. Here the CDR3 DNA reads TGTGCCAGTAGTATGGGACAGAGGAAGAGAGTGGGAGTAAATTACAATGAGCAGTTCTTC.